Below are 8 T cell receptor beta chains sequenced from a single sample in a study of beta chain features in type 1 diabetes. Expressed TCRB transcripts were sequenced, since all the RNA that had been isolated was reverse transcribed. Sequencing was performed with immunoSEQ multiplex PCR; in TCRdb, only in-frame clones are kept and a portion is missing. Found here are about 230,000 clones, 9.6% of them singletons; the top ten hold 0.03% to 0.035%. The sample consisted of naive CD4+ T cells from blood. These receptor sequences come from a woman aged 18-29 years in good health.

This clone was counted a few times. The rearrangement uses TRBV5-1 and TRBJ1-5; TRBD1 matches at 8 bases. Germline assignment: CDR1 SGHRS and CDR2 YFSETQ. This CDR3 has 15 amino acids. The J segment lost 3 bases and the V segment lost 4 bases, leaving 6 bases of the junction unmatched. CDR3 nucleotide sequence: TGCGCCAGCAGCGAGTGGACAGGGAACAATCAGCCCCAGCATTTT. This encodes CASSEWTGNNQPQHF. The whole variable domain, remainder taken from reference TRBV5-1 and TRBJ1-5, is KAGVTQTPRYLIKTRGQQVTLSCSPISGHRSVSWYQQTPGQGLQFLFEYFSETQRNKGNFPGRFSGRQFSNSRSEMNVSTLELGDSALYLCASSEWTGNNQPQHFGDGTRLSIL.

This clone was counted a few times. The chain has TRBV29-1 and TRBJ1-4; 8 bases match TRBD1. The CDR3 sequence is 13 residues long. Germline assignment: CDR1 SQVTM and CDR2 ANQGSEA. The V segment lost 3 bases and the J segment 8 bases; nucleotides outside the gene matches: 5. The CDR3 loop reads CSVETGAGEKLFF. The CDR3 nucleotides read TGCAGCGTTGAGACAGGGGCGGGAGAAAAACTGTTTTTT.

The chain links TRBV6-5 to TRBJ1-1; D remains ambiguous. The germline V gene encodes CDR1 MNHEY and CDR2 SVGAGI. The CDR3 loop spans 12 amino acids. Trimming pared 5 bases from V and 1 base from J, leaving 5 bases between. As DNA, the CDR3 is TGTGCCAGCAGTCACAGGAACACTGAAGCTTTCTTT. Translation: CASSHRNTEAFF.

V gene TRBV19 combines with J gene TRBJ2-1; the D gene is possibly TRBD1 (6 bases). Germline CDR1 is LNHDA and CDR2 is SQIVND (reference sequence). CDR3 length: 15 residues. V lost 8 bases to trimming and J lost 5 bases, with 19 bases between them. The CDR3 protein is CASALDRDTHNEQFF. The DNA of the CDR3 is TGTGCCAGTGCGCTTGACCGGGACACCCACAATGAGCAGTTCTTC. The complete variable domain, with remaining parts taken from reference TRBV19 and TRBJ2-1, reads DGGITQSPKYLFRKEGQNVTLSCEQNLNHDAMYWYRQDPGQGLRLIYYSQIVNDFQKGDIAEGYSVSREKKESFPLTVTSAQKNPTAFYLCASALDRDTHNEQFFGPGTRLTVL.

The rearrangement uses TRBV6-1 and TRBJ1-1; 7 nucleotides line up with TRBD1. This CDR3 region has 16 residues. Germline values: CDR1 MNHNS, CDR2 SASEGT. V shed 4 bases, J shed 5 bases, and the junction held 13 bases outside the gene matches. The CDR3 DNA reads TGTGCCAGCAGTGTGGCCCCTGTGGGACAGCTAACTGAAGCTTTCTTT. Protein: CASSVAPVGQLTEAFF.

This clone appeared a few times. The chain has TRBV27 and TRBJ1-2, with 10 positions matching TRBD1. V shed 5 bases and J 2 bases; nucleotides not matched to a gene: 5. Germline loops: CDR1 MNHEY, CDR2 SMNVEV (reference sequence). The length of the CDR3 is 15 residues. The CDR3 loop reads CASSPKGQGNYGYTF. CDR3 bases: TGTGCCAGCAGTCCAAAGGGACAGGGGAACTATGGCTACACCTTC.

The chain links TRBV11-2 to TRBJ2-1, with TRBD2 as a possible D gene (7 bases). Germline assignment: CDR1 SGHAT and CDR2 FQNNGV. The CDR3 covers 15 residues. Trimming removed 5 bases from V and 5 bases from J, with 16 bases in between. The DNA for the CDR3 is TGTGCCAGCAGCCTACAGGGAGGGGTGAACAATGAGCAGTTCTTC. It yields the protein CASSLQGGVNNEQFF.

This clone was picked up a small number of times. The CDR3 reads CASSLTSQAYGYTF. CDR3 DNA: TGTGCCAGCAGCTTAACGAGTCAGGCATATGGCTACACCTTC. The chain couples TRBV7-9 to TRBJ1-2, with no clear D. CDR3 length: 14 residues. V lost 2 bases, J lost 5 bases, and 12 bases lay in between. Germline V gene data show CDR1 as SEHNR and CDR2 as FQNEAQ (reference sequence).